This T cell receptor (beta chain) appears in the sequencing data of a study of technical replicates of blood from a few donors. This clone was observed a handful of times. Data came from immunoSEQ multiplex PCR; TCRdb stores just in-frame clones and leaves some out. The table lists about 90,000 clones, 85% to 95% of them singletons. V was cut by 3 bases and J by 0 bases, with 11 bases left in between. The CDR3 has 15 residues. CDR1 KGHSH and CDR2 LQKENI come from the germline V gene. The clonotype was recovered from a human donor in good health. The genes are TRBV18 and TRBJ1-1; the D is unclear. Sequencing used T cells isolated from PBMCs. The CDR3 reads CASSPQEGMNTEAFF. CDR3 bases: TGTGCCAGCTCACCTCAAGAGGGAATGAACACTGAAGCTTTCTTT.